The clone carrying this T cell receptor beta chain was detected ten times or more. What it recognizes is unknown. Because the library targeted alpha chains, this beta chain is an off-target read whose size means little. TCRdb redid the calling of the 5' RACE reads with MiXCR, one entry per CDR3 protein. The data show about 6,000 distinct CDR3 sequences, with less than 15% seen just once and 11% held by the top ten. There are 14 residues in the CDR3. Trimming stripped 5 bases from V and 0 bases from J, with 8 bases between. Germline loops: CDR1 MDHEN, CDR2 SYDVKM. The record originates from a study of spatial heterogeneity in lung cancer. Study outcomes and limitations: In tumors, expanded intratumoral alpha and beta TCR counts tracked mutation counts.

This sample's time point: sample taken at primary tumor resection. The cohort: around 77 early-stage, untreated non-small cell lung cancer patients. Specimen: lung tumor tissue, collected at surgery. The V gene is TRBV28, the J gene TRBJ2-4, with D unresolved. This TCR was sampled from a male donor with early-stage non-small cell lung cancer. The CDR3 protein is CASSQSLAKNIQYF. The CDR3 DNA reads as TGTGCCAGCAGTCAAAGCCTAGCCAAAAACATTCAGTACTTC.